This is a list of T cell receptor beta chains from one sample in a study of cytomegalovirus exposure and HLA in healthy donors. Only in-frame clones appear in the TCRdb table, and some are missing; sequencing was by immunoSEQ multiplex PCR. Altogether about 140,000 clones are present, around 80% being singletons, with the ten largest covering about 3.2%. What was sequenced was PBMCs. The source is a man aged 18 to 35 in good health and CMV-seropositive. Each CDR3 is given with its conserved first and last residue. The D gene is left open where the match is weak. Where a row states a size, it is once, few, many or the class of an expanded clone; other rows omit it.

clone_size,j_call,v_call,d_call,cdr3_aa,cdr3_nt
-,TRBJ2-1,TRBV4-1,-,CASSQDRGWDQFF,TGCGCCAGCAGCCAAGATAGGGGGTGGGACCAGTTCTTC
-,TRBJ1-2,TRBV7-8,TRBD1,CASSSGQGAFGYTF,TGTGCCAGCAGCTCGGGACAGGGGGCGTTTGGCTACACCTTC
-,TRBJ2-7,TRBV10-3,-,CAIKGAGNSYEQYF,TGTGCCATCAAAGGGGCAGGGAATTCCTACGAGCAGTACTTC
-,TRBJ2-2,TRBV7-7,-,CASSSGAGELFF,TGTGCTAGCAGCTCGGGAGCCGGGGAGCTGTTTTTT
-,TRBJ2-7,TRBV27,TRBD2,CASGLAGGDEQYF,TGTGCCAGCGGACTAGCGGGGGGGGACGAGCAGTACTTC
-,TRBJ2-1,TRBV5-1,TRBD2,CASSLGGRTYNEQFF,TGCGCCAGCAGCTTGGGCGGGAGGACCTACAATGAGCAGTTCTTC
-,TRBJ2-3,TRBV28,-,CASTFAGSTDTQYF,TGTGCCAGCACGTTCGCGGGGTCCACAGATACGCAGTATTTT
-,TRBJ2-7,TRBV5-1,-,CASSPPGTYEQYF,TGCGCCAGCAGCCCCCCGGGGACCTACGAGCAGTACTTC
-,TRBJ2-3,TRBV29-1,TRBD2,CSVGTSGAVVDTQYF,TGCAGCGTTGGGACTAGCGGGGCGGTAGTGGATACGCAGTATTTT
-,TRBJ2-7,TRBV28,-,CASSSRDTYYEQYF,TGTGCCAGCAGTTCCCGGGACACCTACTACGAGCAGTACTTC
-,TRBJ2-7,TRBV5-6,-,CASSLAPDRGGEGSYEQYF,TGTGCCAGCAGCTTGGCCCCAGACAGAGGGGGTGAGGGGTCCTACGAGCAGTACTTC
-,TRBJ1-1,TRBV7-3,-,CASSRTSDTEAFF,TGTGCCAGCAGCCGGACAAGTGACACTGAAGCTTTCTTT
-,TRBJ2-3,TRBV7-6,TRBD1,CASSLETGGGTDTQYF,TGTGCCAGCAGCTTAGAAACAGGGGGCGGCACAGATACGCAGTATTTT
-,TRBJ2-3,TRBV9,-,CASSVDRGTDTQYF,TGTGCCAGCAGCGTAGACCGGGGCACAGATACGCAGTATTTT
-,TRBJ1-2,TRBV25-1,TRBD1,CASRRQGSNGYTF,TGTGCCAGCAGAAGACAGGGTAGTAATGGCTACACCTTC
-,TRBJ2-2,TRBV27,-,CASSLSLGYTGELFF,TGTGCCAGCAGTTTAAGCCTCGGGTACACCGGGGAGCTGTTTTTT
few,TRBJ1-1,TRBV5-1,-,CASSSSGHENTEAFF,TGCGCCAGCAGCTCATCGGGACACGAGAACACTGAAGCTTTCTTT
-,TRBJ1-1,TRBV5-1,TRBD1,CASSWKTGETEAFF,TGCGCCAGCAGCTGGAAGACAGGGGAAACTGAAGCTTTCTTT
-,TRBJ1-5,TRBV6-1,-,CASSGNNQPQHF,TGTGCCAGCTCCGGGAACAATCAGCCCCAGCATTTT
few,TRBJ2-1,TRBV6-1,TRBD2,CASSEGTSGSNEQFF,TGTGCCAGCAGTGAAGGGACTAGCGGGAGCAATGAGCAGTTCTTC
-,TRBJ2-7,TRBV5-1,-,CASSLGANYEQYF,TGCGCCAGCAGCTTGGGAGCGAACTACGAGCAGTACTTC
-,TRBJ1-4,TRBV30,-,CAWSGLPGPFSGGLFF,TGTGCCTGGAGTGGATTGCCGGGACCTTTTTCGGGGGGACTGTTTTTT
-,TRBJ2-5,TRBV5-1,TRBD2,CASSLEGTRETQYF,TGCGCCAGCAGCTTGGAGGGGACTAGGGAGACCCAGTACTTC
-,TRBJ1-1,TRBV10-3,-,CAISENWSTEAFF,TGTGCCATCAGTGAGAACTGGAGCACTGAAGCTTTCTTT
-,TRBJ1-1,TRBV19,-,CASSMGQAMNTEAFF,TGTGCCAGTAGTATGGGGCAGGCCATGAACACTGAAGCTTTCTTT
few,TRBJ2-1,TRBV7-9,-,CASSLERASSYNEQFF,TGTGCCAGCAGCTTGGAGAGAGCGAGCTCCTACAATGAGCAGTTCTTC
-,TRBJ1-2,TRBV6-1,TRBD1,CASSARRQGNGYTF,TGTGCCAGCAGTGCCAGGAGACAGGGTAATGGCTACACCTTC